This passage covers 14 T cell receptor beta chains from one sample sequenced in a study of monozygotic twins with inflammatory bowel disease. TCRdb re-called the 5' RACE reads; one entry per CDR3 protein, DNA not given. The specimen's table records 150,000 or so distinct CDR3 sequences. Material: blood. These receptors originate from a human donor with ulcerative colitis or Crohn's disease, or a healthy co-twin of an affected twin (not recorded which).

The V and J genes are TRBV7-6 and TRBJ1-1. This CDR3 comprises 17 residues. Germline assignment: CDR1 SGHVS and CDR2 FNYEAQ. Here the CDR3 reads CASSLDGGSAGHTEAFF.

This chain uses TRBV20-1 with TRBJ1-5; TCRdb's D call, TRBD1, is unchecked because there is no DNA. Germline-derived CDR1 and CDR2 are DFQATT and SNEGSKA (reference sequence). This CDR3 region has 14 residues. The CDR3 loop is CSARVGTDNQPQHF.

The chain uses TRBV6-1 and TRBJ2-1; TCRdb gives TRBD1 as the D gene, but with no DNA this cannot be confirmed. The CDR3 loop spans 15 amino acids. Germline V gene data show CDR1 as MNHNS and CDR2 as SASEGT. The CDR3 protein is CASKPGAGWVPEQFF.

The rearrangement links TRBV3-1 to TRBJ1-3. This CDR3 is built from 12 residues. Per germline, CDR1 LGHDT and CDR2 YNNKEL (reference sequence). This CDR3 is CASSQMGNTIYF.

The rearrangement joins TRBV20-1 to TRBJ2-7; without DNA, the TCRdb call of TRBD1 cannot be checked. The CDR3 has 13 residues. Looked up from germline, CDR1 is DFQATT and CDR2 is SNEGSKA (reference sequence). CDR3: CSARGGRGFEQYF.

V is TRBV28 and J is TRBJ2-3; TCRdb indicates TRBD2, and absent DNA this call remains unverified. The germline V gene encodes CDR1 MDHEN and CDR2 SYDVKM. This CDR3 comprises 14 residues. CDR3 in amino acids: CASSLTSVGDTQYF.

V gene TRBV7-2 combines with J gene TRBJ2-1. The CDR3 is 11 residues long. Germline-derived CDR1 and CDR2 are SGHTA and FQGNSA. This chain's CDR3 is CASSTHNEQFF.

The chain employs TRBV12-3 or TRBV12-4 and TRBJ2-5; the D call of TRBD2 rests on TCRdb alone, since no DNA is present to check it. The CDR3 runs to 17 residues. The CDR3 region is CASSPSATSGAQETQYF.

The chain couples TRBV2 to TRBJ2-7; TCRdb outputs TRBD2, but without DNA this stays unchecked. The CDR3 spans 14 residues. Looked up from germline, CDR1 is SNHLY and CDR2 is FYNNEI. The CDR3 protein is CASSEGRLAYEQYF.

The chain links TRBV7-9 to TRBJ2-7; TCRdb reports TRBD2, a call that lacks DNA to check it against. Germline CDR1 SEHNR, CDR2 FQNEAQ (reference sequence). The CDR3 is 15 amino acids. CDR3 residues: CASSPLEGEVDEQYF. Variable domain in full (rest from reference TRBV7-9 and TRBJ2-7): DTGVSQNPRHKITKRGQNVTFRCDPISEHNRLYWYRQTLGQGPEFLTYFQNEAQLEKSRLLSDRFSAERPKGSFSTLEIQRTEQGDSAMYLCASSPLEGEVDEQYFGPGTRLTVT.

The chain employs TRBV18 and TRBJ2-3; the D gene TCRdb calls, TRBD1, cannot be checked with no DNA. The CDR3 contains 14 residues. CDR1 and CDR2 (germline): KGHSH, LQKENI. The CDR3 protein is CASGQWASTDTQYF.

This chain joins TRBV20-1 and TRBJ2-3; the D call of TRBD1 rests on TCRdb alone, since no DNA is present to check it. Germline CDR1 is DFQATT and CDR2 is SNEGSKA (reference sequence). CDR3 length: 13 amino acids. The CDR3 region is CSASVVRLDTQYF.

The V gene is TRBV28, the J gene TRBJ1-5; the TCRdb call, TRBD1, lacks DNA for checking. CDR1 and CDR2 from the germline V gene are MDHEN and SYDVKM. The CDR3 has 16 amino acids. CDR3 sequence reads: CASTKIQGAGNQPQHF.

The rearrangement joins TRBV18 to TRBJ2-2; TCRdb's D call of TRBD1 is untestable without DNA. The CDR3 is made up of 17 amino acids. Looked up from germline, CDR1 is KGHSH and CDR2 is LQKENI. The CDR3 reads CASSPSQGQGHTGELFF.